Listed below are T cell receptor beta chains from one sample, sequenced in a study of T cell responses to AZD1222 COVID-19 vaccine. Clones were sequenced by immunoSEQ multiplex PCR, and TCRdb holds only the in-frame ones, with some missing. There are roughly 120,000 clones in the sample; 75% to 90% occur only once, and 2% to 3% lies in the top ten. The material sequenced was peripheral blood, taken 28 days after the second AZD1222 dose. The origin of the receptors is an adult who received the AZD1222 COVID-19 vaccine. Both conserved end residues are part of each CDR3. A D gene is named only where the DNA matches it firmly. Clone sizes are given selectively: once, few, many, or a class where the clone is expanded.

v_call,clone_size,j_call,d_call,cdr3_aa,cdr3_nt
TRBV9,NA,TRBJ1-6,TRBD1,CASSVGGQGSYNSPLHF,TGTGCCAGCAGCGTTGGGGGACAGGGCTCCTATAATTCACCCCTCCACTTT
TRBV5-8,NA,TRBJ2-1,TRBD2,CASSPTSDYNEQFF,TGTGCCAGCAGCCCCACTAGCGACTACAATGAGCAGTTCTTC
TRBV2,NA,TRBJ2-5,NA,CASSELGGLETQYF,TGTGCCAGCAGTGAACTGGGCGGCCTAGAGACCCAGTACTTC
TRBV20-1,NA,TRBJ2-2,TRBD2,CSASNSGGPSGELFF,TGCAGTGCTAGTAACAGCGGGGGACCCTCCGGGGAGCTGTTTTTT
TRBV24-1,NA,TRBJ2-2,NA,CATSDFDGNTGELFF,TGTGCCACCAGTGATTTCGACGGCAACACCGGGGAGCTGTTTTTT
TRBV7-8,NA,TRBJ1-6,NA,CASSLAGFSYNSPLHF,TGTGCCAGCAGCTTGGCCGGTTTCTCCTATAATTCACCCCTCCACTTT
TRBV19,NA,TRBJ1-3,NA,CASSNQDRIYSGNTIYF,TGTGCCAGTAGTAATCAAGACCGAATCTACTCTGGAAACACCATATATTTT
TRBV5-5,NA,TRBJ2-1,TRBD2,CASSQRTSGSFNSYNEQFF,TGTGCCAGCAGCCAACGGACTAGCGGGAGTTTCAACTCCTACAATGAGCAGTTCTTC
TRBV2,NA,TRBJ1-2,NA,CASRATQEDYYGYTF,TGTGCCAGCAGAGCTACCCAGGAAGACTACTATGGCTACACCTTC
TRBV6-5,NA,TRBJ1-5,NA,CASRQDHSNQPQHF,TGTGCCAGCAGACAGGATCATAGCAATCAGCCCCAGCATTTT
TRBV3-1/TRBV3-2,NA,TRBJ2-7,NA,CASSLAGDTYFNEQYF,TGTGCCAGCAGCCTAGCCGGGGACACCTATTTCAACGAGCAGTACTTC
TRBV11-1,NA,TRBJ2-7,TRBD1,CASSFRGQGSYEQYF,TGTGCCAGCAGCTTCAGAGGACAGGGGTCCTACGAGCAGTACTTC
TRBV9,NA,TRBJ1-6,NA,CASSVGTAYNSPLHF,TGTGCCAGCAGCGTAGGGACAGCCTATAATTCACCCCTCCACTTT
TRBV7-9,medium-sized,TRBJ1-1,NA,CASSLATGTNTEAFF,TGTGCCAGCAGCTTAGCGACGGGCACCAACACTGAAGCTTTCTTT
TRBV3-1/TRBV3-2,NA,TRBJ2-5,TRBD2,CASSRPRRGLAPQETQYF,TGTGCCAGCAGCCGTCCCCGGAGGGGACTAGCCCCCCAAGAGACCCAGTACTTC
TRBV19,few,TRBJ1-2,NA,CASSRVGAAYGYTF,TGTGCCAGTAGTAGAGTGGGGGCCGCCTATGGCTACACCTTC
TRBV5-1,NA,TRBJ2-1,TRBD2,CASSIGTSGNEQFF,TGCGCCAGCAGCATCGGGACTAGCGGCAATGAGCAGTTCTTC
TRBV2,NA,TRBJ1-1,TRBD1,CASSMTGVTEAFF,TGTGCCAGCAGTATGACAGGGGTCACTGAAGCTTTCTTT
TRBV11-2,NA,TRBJ2-7,TRBD1,CASSLEDRGNYEQYF,TGTGCCAGCAGCTTAGAGGACAGGGGGAACTACGAGCAGTACTTC
TRBV3-1/TRBV3-2,NA,TRBJ2-1,NA,CASSQGLDEQFF,TGTGCCAGCAGCCAGGGGCTCGATGAGCAGTTCTTC
TRBV7-9,once,TRBJ2-2,NA,CASSSDKRGNTGELFF,TGTGCCAGCAGCTCGGACAAGCGAGGTAACACCGGGGAGCTGTTTTTT
TRBV18,NA,TRBJ1-1,NA,CASSPGVDTEAFF,TGTGCCAGCTCACCAGGGGTAGATACTGAAGCTTTCTTT
TRBV15,NA,TRBJ2-1,NA,CATSGVGGDEQFF,TGTGCCACCAGCGGAGTAGGGGGGGATGAGCAGTTCTTC
TRBV28,NA,TRBJ1-1,NA,CASSLQGTLMNTEAFF,TGTGCCAGCAGTTTGCAGGGGACCCTTATGAACACTGAAGCTTTCTTT
TRBV7-9,once,TRBJ1-2,NA,CASSFYSTGGYTF,TGTGCCAGCAGCTTTTACTCAACGGGGGGCTACACCTTC
TRBV6-6,NA,TRBJ2-1,TRBD2,CASSFPRGGQVEQFF,TGTGCCAGCAGTTTCCCCCGGGGGGGGCAGGTTGAGCAGTTCTTC
TRBV18,NA,TRBJ1-3,NA,CASSPAGLTISGNTIYF,TGTGCCAGCTCACCAGCAGGGCTAACAATCTCTGGAAACACCATATATTTT
TRBV6-5,once,TRBJ2-3,NA,CASRSHRFADTQYF,TGTGCCAGCAGATCGCACAGGTTCGCAGATACGCAGTATTTT
TRBV7-2,NA,TRBJ1-2,NA,CASSSRAEYGYTF,TGTGCCAGCAGCTCGAGGGCTGAATATGGCTACACCTTC
TRBV6-5,NA,TRBJ1-1,NA,CASSSWSSNTEAFF,TGTGCCAGCAGTTCCTGGTCCTCGAATACTGAAGCTTTCTTT
TRBV19,NA,TRBJ1-5,NA,CASSMGAGLGGNQPQHF,TGTGCCAGTAGTATGGGGGCAGGACTAGGGGGCAATCAGCCCCAGCATTTT
TRBV3-1/TRBV3-2,NA,TRBJ2-5,NA,CASSQSPARSETQYF,TGTGCCAGCAGCCAAAGTCCAGCGCGCAGCGAGACCCAGTACTTC
TRBV6-1,NA,TRBJ2-1,TRBD2,CASSEQLGTSGYNEQFF,TGTGCCAGCAGTGAACAGCTAGGGACTAGCGGATACAATGAGCAGTTCTTC
TRBV10-3,NA,TRBJ1-1,TRBD1,CAISRQGDTEAFF,TGTGCCATCAGCCGACAGGGGGACACTGAAGCTTTCTTT
TRBV2,NA,TRBJ2-1,NA,CASGMGRARREQFF,TGTGCCTCTGGGATGGGCCGGGCCAGGCGGGAGCAGTTCTTC
TRBV4-1,NA,TRBJ2-1,TRBD1,CASSQVYGQGREQFF,TGCGCCAGCAGCCAAGTCTATGGACAGGGGCGAGAGCAGTTCTTC
TRBV4-1,NA,TRBJ1-1,NA,CASSPRGGQNTEAFF,TGCGCCAGCAGCCCCCGTGGGGGGCAGAACACTGAAGCTTTCTTT
TRBV12-3/TRBV12-4,NA,TRBJ2-1,NA,CAILLGGYNEQFF,TGTGCCATCCTCCTGGGGGGTTACAATGAGCAGTTCTTC
TRBV7-6,NA,TRBJ1-1,NA,CASSYPGRENTEAFF,TGTGCCAGCAGCTACCCGGGCAGGGAGAACACTGAAGCTTTCTTT
TRBV6-1,NA,TRBJ1-1,NA,CASSEIGRTNTEAFF,TGTGCCAGCAGTGAAATCGGCAGAACCAACACTGAAGCTTTCTTT
TRBV6-4,NA,TRBJ2-3,TRBD1,CASSVDRGSDTQYF,TGTGCCAGCAGTGTGGACAGGGGATCAGATACGCAGTATTTT
TRBV6-2/TRBV6-3,NA,TRBJ1-5,NA,CASSYSARFNQPQHF,TGTGCCAGCAGTTACTCCGCAAGATTCAATCAGCCCCAGCATTTT
TRBV5-4,NA,TRBJ2-1,TRBD1,CASSRTPGTGSYNEQFF,TGTGCCAGCAGCCGTACCCCCGGGACAGGCTCCTACAATGAGCAGTTCTTC
TRBV19,NA,TRBJ1-2,NA,CASSIRMSAARGYTF,TGTGCCAGTAGTATACGTATGTCGGCGGCTAGGGGCTACACCTTC
TRBV3-1/TRBV3-2,NA,TRBJ2-1,NA,CASSLIAYYNEQFF,TGTGCCAGCAGCCTCATAGCGTATTACAATGAGCAGTTCTTC
TRBV19,NA,TRBJ2-2,NA,CASSRPRYLGGELFF,TGTGCCAGTAGTAGGCCACGATACCTGGGAGGGGAGCTGTTTTTT
TRBV4-3,NA,TRBJ1-2,NA,CASSLQGRDTAGYTF,TGCGCCAGCAGCCTCCAAGGCCGGGACACGGCTGGCTACACCTTC
TRBV3-1/TRBV3-2,NA,TRBJ1-1,NA,CASTRSGNTEAFF,TGTGCCAGCACCCGGTCGGGAAACACTGAAGCTTTCTTT
TRBV6-5,NA,TRBJ1-2,TRBD1,CASSYDRGGYTF,TGTGCCAGCAGTTACGACAGGGGTGGCTACACCTTC
TRBV7-2,NA,TRBJ1-4,NA,CASSLAGPDEKLFF,TGTGCCAGCAGCTTAGCCGGACCGGACGAAAAACTGTTTTTT
TRBV18,NA,TRBJ2-2,TRBD1,CASSFGQDGIGELFF,TGTGCCAGCTCATTTGGACAGGATGGGATCGGGGAGCTGTTTTTT
TRBV7-2,NA,TRBJ1-6,NA,CASSLAYTDYNSPLHF,TGTGCCAGCAGCTTAGCTTATACAGACTATAATTCACCCCTCCACTTT
TRBV4-1,NA,TRBJ1-2,NA,CASSQFRAPYGYTF,TGCGCCAGCAGCCAATTCCGAGCGCCCTATGGCTACACCTTC
TRBV4-2,NA,TRBJ1-3,TRBD1,CASSQEKRGQNTIYF,TGTGCCAGCAGCCAAGAGAAGAGGGGGCAAAACACCATATATTTT
TRBV7-9,NA,TRBJ1-2,TRBD1,CASSLGDREGGYTF,TGTGCCAGCAGCTTAGGGGACAGGGAAGGAGGCTACACCTTC